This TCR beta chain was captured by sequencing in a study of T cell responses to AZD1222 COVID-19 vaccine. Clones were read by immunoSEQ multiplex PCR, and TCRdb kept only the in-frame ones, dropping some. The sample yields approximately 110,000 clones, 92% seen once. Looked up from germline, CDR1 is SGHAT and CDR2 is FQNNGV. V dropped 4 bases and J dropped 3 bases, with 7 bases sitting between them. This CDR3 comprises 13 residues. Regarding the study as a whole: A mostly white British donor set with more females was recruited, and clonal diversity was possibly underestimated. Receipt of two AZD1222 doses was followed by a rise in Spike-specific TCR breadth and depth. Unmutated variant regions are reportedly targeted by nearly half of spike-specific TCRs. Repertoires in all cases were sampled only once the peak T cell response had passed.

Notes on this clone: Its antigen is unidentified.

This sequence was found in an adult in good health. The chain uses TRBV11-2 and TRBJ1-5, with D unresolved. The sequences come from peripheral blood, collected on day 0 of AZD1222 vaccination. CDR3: CASSSTLNQPQHF. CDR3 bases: TGTGCCAGCAGCTCTACCCTCAATCAGCCCCAGCATTTT. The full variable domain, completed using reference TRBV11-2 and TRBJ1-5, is EAGVAQSPRYKIIEKRQSVAFWCNPISGHATLYWYQQILGQGPKLLIQFQNNGVVDDSQLPKDRFSAERLKGVDSTLKIQPAKLEDSAVYLCASSSTLNQPQHFGDGTRLSIL.